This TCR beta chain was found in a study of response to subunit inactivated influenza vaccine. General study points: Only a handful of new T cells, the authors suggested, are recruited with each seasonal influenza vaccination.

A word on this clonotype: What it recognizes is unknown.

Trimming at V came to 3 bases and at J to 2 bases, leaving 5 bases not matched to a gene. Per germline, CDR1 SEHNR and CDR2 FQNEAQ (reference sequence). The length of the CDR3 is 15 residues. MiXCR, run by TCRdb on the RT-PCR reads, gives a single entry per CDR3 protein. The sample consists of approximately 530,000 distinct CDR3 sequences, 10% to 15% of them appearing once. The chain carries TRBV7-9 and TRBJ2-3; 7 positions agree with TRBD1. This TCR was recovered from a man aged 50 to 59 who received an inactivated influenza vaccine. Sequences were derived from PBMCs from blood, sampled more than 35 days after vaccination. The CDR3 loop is CASSLTGRPTDTQYF. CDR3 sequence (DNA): TGTGCCAGCAGCTTGACAGGGCGCCCCACAGATACGCAGTATTTT.